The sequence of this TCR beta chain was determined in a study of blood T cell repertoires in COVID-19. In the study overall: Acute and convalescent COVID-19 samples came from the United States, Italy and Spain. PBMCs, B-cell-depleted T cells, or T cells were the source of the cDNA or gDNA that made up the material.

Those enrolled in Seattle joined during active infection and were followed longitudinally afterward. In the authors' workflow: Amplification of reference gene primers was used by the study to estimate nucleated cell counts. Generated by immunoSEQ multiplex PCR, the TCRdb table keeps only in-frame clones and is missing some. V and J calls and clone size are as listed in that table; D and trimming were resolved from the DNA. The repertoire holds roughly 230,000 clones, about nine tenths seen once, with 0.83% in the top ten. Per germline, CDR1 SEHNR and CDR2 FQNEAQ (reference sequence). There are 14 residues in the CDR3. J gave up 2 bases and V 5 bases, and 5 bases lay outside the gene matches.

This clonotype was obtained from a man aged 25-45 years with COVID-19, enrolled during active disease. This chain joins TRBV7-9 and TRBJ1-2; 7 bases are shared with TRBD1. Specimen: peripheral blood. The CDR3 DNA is TGTGCCAGCAGCCGTCAACAGGGGAACTATGGCTACACCTTC. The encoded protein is CASSRQQGNYGYTF.